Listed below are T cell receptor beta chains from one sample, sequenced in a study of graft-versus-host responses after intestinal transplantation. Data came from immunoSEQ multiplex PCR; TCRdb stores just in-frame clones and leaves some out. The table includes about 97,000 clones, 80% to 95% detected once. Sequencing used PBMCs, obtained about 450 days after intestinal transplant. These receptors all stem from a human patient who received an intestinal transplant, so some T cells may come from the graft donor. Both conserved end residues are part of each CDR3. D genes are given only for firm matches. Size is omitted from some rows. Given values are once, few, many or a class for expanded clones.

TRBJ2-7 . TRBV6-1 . TGTGCCACCGGGCTAGGGCGCGAGCAGTACTTC CATGLGREQYF
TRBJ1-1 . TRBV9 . TGTGCCAGCAGCGTAGTCGGCCAGAACACTGAAGCTTTCTTT CASSVVGQNTEAFF
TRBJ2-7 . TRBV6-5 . TGTGCCAGCAGTTACCCTGGGACAACCGAGCAGTACTTC CASSYPGTTEQYF
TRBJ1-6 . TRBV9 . TGTGCCAGCAACACAGGAGTGCCCAATCTGGCCCTCCACTTT CASNTGVPNLALHF
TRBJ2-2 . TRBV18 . TGTGCCAGCTCACCACGGGGGTCCACCGGGGAGCTGTTTTTT CASSPRGSTGELFF
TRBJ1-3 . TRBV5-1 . TGCGCCAGCAGCCCCGTGAGCTCTGGAAACACCATATATTTT CASSPVSSGNTIYF
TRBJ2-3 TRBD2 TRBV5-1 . TGCGCCAGCAGCTTGCTCCCTAGCGGGGGGGCGGCGGTGACAGATACGCAGTATTTT CASSLLPSGGAAVTDTQYF
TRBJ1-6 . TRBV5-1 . TGCGCCAGCAGCTATGCCCGCGATTCACCCCTCCACTTT CASSYARDSPLHF
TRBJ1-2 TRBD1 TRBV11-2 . TGTGCCAGCAGCTTAAACCCAGGGGGTAACTATGGCTACACCTTC CASSLNPGGNYGYTF
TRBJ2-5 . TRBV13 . TGTGCCAGCAGCTTTGGGGGGCTCGAGACCCAGTACTTC CASSFGGLETQYF
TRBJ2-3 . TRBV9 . TGTGCCAGCAGCGCATACGGGTACCCTAGCACAGATACGCAGTATTTT CASSAYGYPSTDTQYF
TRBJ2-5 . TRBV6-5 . TGTGCCAGCAGGAGGACGGCACAAGAGACCCAGTACTTC CASRRTAQETQYF
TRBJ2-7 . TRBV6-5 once TGTGCCAGCAGTGAATCTTACGAGCAGTACTTC CASSESYEQYF
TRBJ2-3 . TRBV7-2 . TGTGCCAGCAGCTTAGAGGGCGCAAACGCGGGGTATTTT CASSLEGANAGYF
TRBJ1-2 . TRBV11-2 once TGTGCCAGCAGCTTAGATCTAATTGGCTACACCTTC CASSLDLIGYTF
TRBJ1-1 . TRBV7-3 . TGTGCCAGCAGTTCACAGGGAGCGAACACTGAAGCTTTCTTT CASSSQGANTEAFF
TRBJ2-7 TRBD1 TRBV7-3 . TGTGCCAGCAGTACCGGGACAGGGGCCGGCGACGAGCAGTACTTC CASSTGTGAGDEQYF
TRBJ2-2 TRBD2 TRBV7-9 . TGTGCCAGCAGCGTGAGCGGGGGATCGAACACCGGGGAGCTGTTTTTT CASSVSGGSNTGELFF
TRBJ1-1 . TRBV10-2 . TGTGCCACCGGACTGATGAACACTGAAGCTTTCTTT CATGLMNTEAFF
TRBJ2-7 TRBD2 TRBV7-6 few TGTGCCAGCAGCTTAGGGGTGTTAGCGGGGTACGAGCAGTACTTC CASSLGVLAGYEQYF
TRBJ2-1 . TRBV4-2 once TGTGCCAGCAGCCAAGGGACGTCGCCGGAGCAGTTCTTC CASSQGTSPEQFF
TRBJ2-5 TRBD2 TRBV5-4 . TGTGCCAGCAGCTTGGCTTTGGCGGGGGGTGAGACCCAGTACTTC CASSLALAGGETQYF
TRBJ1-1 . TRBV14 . TGTGCCAGCAGCCCCGGACTATTCGTAGCTTTCTTT CASSPGLFVAFF
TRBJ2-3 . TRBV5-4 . TGTGCCAGCAGCTTGGGGGGCCGGGGCACAGATACGCAGTATTTT CASSLGGRGTDTQYF
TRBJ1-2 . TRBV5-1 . TGCGCCAGCAGCTTCACTGAGGACATGGGCTACACCTTC CASSFTEDMGYTF
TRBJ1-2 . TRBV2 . TGTGCCAGTGCCGAATGGTTCGATGGCTACACCTTC CASAEWFDGYTF
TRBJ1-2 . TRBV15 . TGTGCCACCAGCAGAGGCTATGGCTACACCTTC CATSRGYGYTF
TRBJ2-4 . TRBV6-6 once TGTGCCAGCGGGGGCACCTTAGCCAAAAACATTCAGTACTTC CASGGTLAKNIQYF
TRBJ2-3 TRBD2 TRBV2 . TGTGCCACAGGACTAGCGGGGGTCACAGATACGCAGTATTTT CATGLAGVTDTQYF
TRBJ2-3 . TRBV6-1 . TGTGCCAGCAGTGAAACGGGGAGCACAGATACGCAGTATTTT CASSETGSTDTQYF
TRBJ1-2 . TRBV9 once TGTGCCAGCAGCGTAGCTGGGAGGGCGAGAAGTGTGGATGGCTACACCTTC CASSVAGRARSVDGYTF
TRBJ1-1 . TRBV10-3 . TGTGCCATCAGTGAGTTGTGGGACACTGAAGCTTTCTTT CAISELWDTEAFF
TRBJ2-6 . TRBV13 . TGTGCCAGCAGCCCGGGCCGCTCTGGGGCCAACGTCCTGACTTTC CASSPGRSGANVLTF
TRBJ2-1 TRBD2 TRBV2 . TGTGCCAGCAGTTCACCAGCGGGGGGCAAATACAATGAGCAGTTCTTC CASSSPAGGKYNEQFF
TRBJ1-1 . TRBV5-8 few TGTGCCAGCAGCTTGGGGTTGGCTGAAGCTTTCTTT CASSLGLAEAFF
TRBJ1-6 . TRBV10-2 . TGCGCCAGCAGTTGGGGGGCGGGGCAAGGACGGGGCGATAATTCACCCCTCCACTTT CASSWGAGQGRGDNSPLHF
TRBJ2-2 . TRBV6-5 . TGTGCCAGCAGCCGGGATACCGGGGAGCTGTTTTTT CASSRDTGELFF
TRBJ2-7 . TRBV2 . TGTGCCAGCACCGGGACCAACTACGAGCAGTACTTC CASTGTNYEQYF
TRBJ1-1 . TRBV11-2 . TGTGCCAGACCGGGGGGTGAAGCTTTCTTT CARPGGEAFF
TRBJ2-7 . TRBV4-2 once TGTGCCAGCAGACTTGAGGGCCTCATACGGCACGAGCAGTACTTC CASRLEGLIRHEQYF
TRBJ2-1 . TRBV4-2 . TGTGCCAGCAGCCTCCACAGGGGGGGGCTGGATGAGCAGTTCTTC CASSLHRGGLDEQFF
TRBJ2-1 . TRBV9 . TGTGCCAGCAGCGTACAAATTAGCAGTTCCTACAATGAGCAGTTCTTC CASSVQISSSYNEQFF
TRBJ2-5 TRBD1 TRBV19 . TGTGCCAGTAGTGGCAGGGGGCGAGTGGAGACCCAGTACTTC CASSGRGRVETQYF